The 10 T cell receptor beta chains below all came from one sample that was sequenced in a study of cytomegalovirus exposure and HLA in healthy donors. The PCR contained 60 Vbeta and 13 Jbeta primers. The protocol was immunoSEQ multiplex PCR, while the TCRdb copy is restricted to in-frame clones and leaves out a portion. The sample consists of approximately 100,000 clones, around 75% of them appearing once. Sequenced sample: PBMCs. Receptors were obtained from a young woman in good health and CMV-seropositive.

V is TRBV6-5 and J is TRBJ2-7; 10 nucleotides agree with TRBD1. The V gene end was trimmed by 6 bases and the J gene end by 5 bases; junction bases not matched to a gene: 7. This CDR3 has 14 residues. Germline CDR1 is MNHEY and CDR2 is SVGAGI. The CDR3 is CASRRDRGGHEQYF. The CDR3 bases are TGTGCCAGCAGACGGGACAGGGGTGGGCACGAGCAGTACTTC.

V and J are TRBV7-9 and TRBJ1-1; unclear D gene. Germline values: CDR1 SEHNR, CDR2 FQNEAQ (reference sequence). Trimming removed 6 bases at V and 0 bases at J, with 5 bases between. This CDR3 contains 12 residues. The chain's CDR3 is CASRGLNTEAFF. The CDR3 region has the DNA TGTGCCAGCAGGGGCTTGAACACTGAAGCTTTCTTT.

Worth noting for this clone: Different DNA sequences within this sample yield the same CDR3. This chain connects TRBV7-2 to TRBJ2-3; 8 bases map to TRBD1. There are 15 residues in the CDR3. V shed 4 bases and J 3 bases; nucleotides not matched to a gene: 6. Germline CDR1 is SGHTA and CDR2 is FQGNSA. The CDR3 region has the DNA TGTGCCAGCAGCTACCGGACAGGGTCGACAGATACGCAGTATTTT. The encoded protein is CASSYRTGSTDTQYF.

This clone was counted at least ten times. The V and J genes are TRBV4-3 and TRBJ1-1, with TRBD1 identical over 12 bases. Germline CDR1 is LGHNA and CDR2 is YSLEER. The CDR3 totals 17 residues. The V and J ends lost 4 bases and 1 base, in that order; junction bases with no gene match: 7. In DNA, the CDR3 is TGCGCCAGCAGCCCTGCCGGGACAGGGGGCTGGAACACTGAAGCTTTCTTT. As protein: CASSPAGTGGWNTEAFF.

The chain carries TRBV7-9 and TRBJ2-7, with 11 bases that match TRBD2. Germline CDR1 SEHNR, CDR2 FQNEAQ (reference sequence). The CDR3 runs to 15 residues. V dropped 11 bases and J dropped 7; count of bases not matched to a gene: 16. CDR3 DNA: TGTGCCGGGCCCCCGAGGCTAGCGGGAGGAAGGGAGCAGTACTTC. Translated: CAGPPRLAGGREQYF.

The chain joins TRBV4-1 to TRBJ1-4; tentative D call: TRBD1 (6 bases). Trimming left V 1 base short and J 8 bases short, with 17 bases between. The CDR3 consists of 16 residues. CDR1 and CDR2 from the germline V gene are MGHRA and YSYEKL. CDR3 bases: TGCGCCAGCAGCCAAGTTCGAGGGGCAGGACAGGAAAAACTGTTTTTT. Translation: CASSQVRGAGQEKLFF.

The sample holds one count of this clone. DNA for the CDR3: TGTGCCAGCAGCTTAGACACTAGCGGGGGAGTTCGTGAGCAGTTCTTC. Translation: CASSLDTSGGVREQFF. The chain uses TRBV7-2 and TRBJ2-1; TRBD2 matches 11 bases. With V trimmed by 1 base and J by 9 bases, 8 bases remained unmatched. Per the germline V gene, CDR1 is SGHTA and CDR2 is FQGNSA. The CDR3 spans 16 residues.

This chain's CDR3 is CAAPRRPANYGYTF. The CDR3 DNA sequence: TGTGCCGCCCCGCGGAGGCCAGCTAACTATGGCTACACCTTC. The chain employs TRBV30 and TRBJ1-2, with D uncertain. This CDR3 contains 14 residues. CDR1 GTSNPN and CDR2 SVGIG come from the germline V gene (reference sequence). The V end was cut by 8 bases, the J end by 0 bases, with 16 bases between.

This clone was seen a single time. V gene TRBV7-3 combines with J gene TRBJ2-7, with D tentatively TRBD1 (6 bases). V was trimmed by 0 bases and J by 5 bases, leaving 14 bases between them. The CDR3 sequence is 15 residues long. Germline V gives CDR1 SGHTA, CDR2 FQGTGA. The CDR3 loop is CASSLTPGDYDEQYF. The CDR3 DNA sequence: TGTGCCAGCAGCTTAACGCCAGGGGATTACGACGAGCAGTACTTC.

This chain links TRBV7-2 with TRBJ2-1, with 10 bases aligning to TRBD2. The length of the CDR3 is 15 residues. J lost 4 bases, V lost 2 bases, and 2 bases had no gene match. CDR1 and CDR2 from the germline V gene are SGHTA and FQGNSA. The CDR3 reads CASSLRTSGYNEQFF. The DNA for the CDR3 is TGTGCCAGCAGCTTACGGACTAGCGGATACAATGAGCAGTTCTTC.